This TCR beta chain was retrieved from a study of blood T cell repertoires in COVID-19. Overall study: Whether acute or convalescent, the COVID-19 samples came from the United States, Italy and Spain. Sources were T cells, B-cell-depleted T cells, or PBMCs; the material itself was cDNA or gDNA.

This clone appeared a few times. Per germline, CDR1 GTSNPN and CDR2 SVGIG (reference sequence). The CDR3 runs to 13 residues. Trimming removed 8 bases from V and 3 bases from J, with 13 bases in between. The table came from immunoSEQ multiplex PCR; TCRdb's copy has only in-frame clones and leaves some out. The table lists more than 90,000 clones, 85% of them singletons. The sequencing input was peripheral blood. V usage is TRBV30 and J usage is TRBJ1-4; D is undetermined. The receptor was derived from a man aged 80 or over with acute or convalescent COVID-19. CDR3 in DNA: TGTGCCGGAGTAAAGGTGCCTAATGAAAAACTGTTTTTT. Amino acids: CAGVKVPNEKLFF.